The present TCR beta chain was sequenced within a study of siplizumab effects on memory and regulatory T cells. Roughly 100,000 TCR templates per sample were assayed. Produced via immunoSEQ multiplex PCR; TCRdb's table is partial and in-frame only. The sample lists 99,000 or so clones; roughly 93% were seen once. CDR3 length: 14 amino acids. The V gene end was trimmed by 3 bases and the J gene end by 5 bases; junction bases not matched to a gene: 6. Germline CDR1 reads SGDLS; CDR2 reads YYNGEE. Points on this clone: Its antigen is currently unknown.

General study findings and limits: Most alloreactive clones went unmapped to unstimulated subsets; only a minor fraction mapped. Naive T cells were seen as more diverse than memory cells and as major alloresponse contributors.

Sequenced sample: Tregs sorted from blood. This clonotype was obtained from a human donor in good health. This chain joins TRBV9 and TRBJ2-3, with 7 bases that match TRBD1. CDR3: CASSARQGGDTQYF. The CDR3 DNA sequence: TGTGCCAGCAGCGCCCGACAGGGCGGAGATACGCAGTATTTT.